This T cell receptor beta chain was identified during a study of identical twins. With V trimmed by 0 bases and J by 0 bases, 5 bases remained unmatched. The length of the CDR3 is 16 residues. Germline V lookup: CDR1 SQVTM, CDR2 ANQGSEA. TCRdb re-derived calls from the 5' RACE reads in MiXCR, one entry per CDR3 protein. This sample has 430,000 or so distinct CDR3 sequences, with more than 20% found just once. Only a few counts were recorded for this clonotype. This sample also belongs to another study, concerning T cells expressing NK-cell markers.

Sequencing used CD4+ T cells sorted from blood. J is TRBJ2-3 and V is TRBV29-1, with TRBD2 matching over 8 bases. This sequence originates from a woman between 18 and 29 years old in good health. CDR3 residues: CSVEDRSSGSTDTQYF. DNA for the CDR3: TGCAGCGTTGAAGATCGGTCTAGCGGGAGCACAGATACGCAGTATTTT.